The 25 T cell receptor beta chains listed next were all sequenced from one sample in a study of T cells after posttransplantation cyclophosphamide. Busulfan-fludarabine conditioning, marrow transplant, and cyclophosphamide on days +3 and +4 were administered. Sequencing was performed with immunoSEQ multiplex PCR; in TCRdb, only in-frame clones are kept and a portion is missing. Observed in the sample are about 3,300 clones, none of them singletons. Sequences were derived from PBMCs, sampled after allogeneic stem cell transplant with posttransplant cyclophosphamide. Source of these receptors: a male patient in his 30s who received an allogeneic stem cell transplant from a related donor, was CMV-positive, and had acute GVHD only. Some T cells may be transferred from the graft donor.

The rearrangement links TRBV5-4 to TRBJ2-5; TRBD2 matches 15 bases. Trimming at V came to 4 bases and at J to 5 bases, leaving 6 bases not matched to a gene. Germline V gene data show CDR1 as SGHNT and CDR2 as YYREEE (reference sequence). CDR3 length: 16 residues. The CDR3 loop reads CASSTGLAGGVETQYF. The CDR3 DNA is TGTGCCAGCAGCACGGGACTAGCGGGGGGAGTTGAGACCCAGTACTTC. Complete variable domain (other parts from reference TRBV5-4 and TRBJ2-5): ETGVTQSPTHLIKTRGQQVTLRCSSQSGHNTVSWYQQALGQGPQFIFQYYREEENGRGNFPPRFSGLQFPNYSSELNVNALELDDSALYLCASSTGLAGGVETQYFGPGTRLLVL.

This clone was recorded at least ten times. The V call is TRBV9, the J call TRBJ2-2; 7 bases align to TRBD2. The ends lost 1 base at V and 5 bases at J; junction bases unmatched: 8. This CDR3 contains 16 residues. Looked up from germline, CDR1 is SGDLS and CDR2 is YYNGEE. The CDR3 is CASSVNLAAQTGELFF. CDR3 DNA: TGTGCCAGCAGCGTAAACCTAGCGGCCCAAACCGGGGAGCTGTTTTTT.

This clone was recorded a few times. The chain's CDR3 is CSVGGLAGPIQETQYF. The CDR3 DNA reads TGCAGCGTTGGGGGACTAGCGGGCCCGATCCAAGAGACCCAGTACTTC. This chain joins TRBV29-1 and TRBJ2-5; 12 nucleotides agree with TRBD2. Germline lookup yields CDR1 SQVTM and CDR2 ANQGSEA. The CDR3 consists of 16 residues. V lost 4 bases, J lost 1 base, and 7 bases stayed unmatched.

This clone was recorded at least ten times. CDR3 nucleotide sequence: TGTGCCAGCAGTCCCCCTTCAGGGAACAATTCACCCCTCCACTTT. Translated: CASSPPSGNNSPLHF. The gene calls are TRBV28 and TRBJ1-6; D might be TRBD1 (5 bases). The V end was cut by 5 bases, the J end by 7 bases, with 15 bases between. Per the germline V gene, CDR1 is MDHEN and CDR2 is SYDVKM. The CDR3 is made up of 15 amino acids.

This clone was counted many times. The gene calls are TRBV4-2 and TRBJ2-1, with TRBD1 matching over 8 bases. The CDR3 consists of 14 residues. The V and J ends lost 0 bases and 9 bases, in that order; junction bases with no gene match: 4. From germline, CDR1 is LGHNA and CDR2 YNFKEQ. This chain's CDR3 is CASSQERGQGEQFF. For the CDR3, the DNA is TGTGCCAGCAGCCAAGAGAGAGGACAGGGTGAGCAGTTCTTC.

At least ten counts were recorded for this clone. The V gene is TRBV7-2, the J gene TRBJ1-5; D unclear. Germline CDR1 reads SGHTA; CDR2 reads FQGNSA. The CDR3 loop spans 14 amino acids. Trimming removed 5 bases from V and 4 bases from J, with 12 bases in between. For the CDR3, the DNA is TGTGCCAGCAGCCCCGAACAGATTAATCAGCCCCAGCATTTT. Translating gives CASSPEQINQPQHF.

Many counts were recorded for this clone. This chain connects TRBV5-5 to TRBJ1-2, with a weak D call TRBD1 (6 bases). The V end lost 0 bases, the J end lost 8 bases, and 14 bases lay between the germline ends. The CDR3 is made up of 14 amino acids. Germline V CDR1 and CDR2: SGHKS, YYEKEE (reference sequence). The CDR3 coding sequence is TGTGCCAGCAGCTTGGATGTGCAGGGGAGCGGCTACACCTTC. Amino acids: CASSLDVQGSGYTF.

This clone has at least ten counts. The chain joins TRBV11-3 to TRBJ2-2; 9 positions agree with TRBD1. Looked up from germline, CDR1 is SGHNT and CDR2 is YENEEA. CDR3 length: 17 amino acids. After removal of 1 base from V and 5 bases from J, the junction contained 8 bases not matched to a gene. CDR3 in DNA: TGTGCCAGCAGCTTAGGACTGGGACAGGGAGAGACCGGGGAGCTGTTTTTT. Encoded protein: CASSLGLGQGETGELFF.

In this sample, this clone turned up many times. This chain connects TRBV12-3 or TRBV12-4 to TRBJ1-2; tentatively, D is TRBD1 (6 bases). The CDR3 is 15 amino acids. Trimming removed 7 bases from V and 4 bases from J, with 19 bases in between. The CDR3 region has the DNA TGTGCCAGCACCAAACAGGGAGTTTTCGTCTATGGCTACACCTTC. Encoded protein: CASTKQGVFVYGYTF.

This clone qualifies as medium-sized (0.01 to 0.1%). The chain uses TRBV7-2 and TRBJ1-6; D not certain. The germline gives CDR1 SGHTA, CDR2 FQGNSA. Trimming removed 1 base from V and 3 bases from J, with 10 bases in between. The CDR3 consists of 16 residues. DNA for the CDR3: TGTGCCAGCAGCTTAGATCCCCCCCTCTATAATTCACCCCTCCACTTT. Its protein product is CASSLDPPLYNSPLHF.

This clone was recorded at least ten times. The junction does not match germline at one end; this may be a read error. The rearrangement uses TRBV2 and TRBJ2-5; 9 nucleotides agree with TRBD2. This CDR3 region has 14 residues. Germline V lookup: CDR1 SNHLY, CDR2 FYNNEI. DNA of the CDR3: TGTGCCAGCAGTGAAAGCGGGGGGCCACCGAGGGAAGACTTC. It specifies CASSESGGPPREDF. The entire variable domain, with the rest obtained from reference TRBV2 and TRBJ2-5, is as follows: EPEVTQTPSHQVTQMGQEVILRCVPISNHLYFYWYRQILGQKVEFLVSFYNNEISEKSEIFDDQFSVERPDGSNFTLKIRSTKLEDSAMYFCASSESGGPPREDFGPGTRLLVL.

This clone was seen repeatedly, ten times or more. The genes are TRBV7-9 and TRBJ2-1; TRBD2 aligns across 10 bases. The CDR3 consists of 15 residues. In germline, CDR1 is SEHNR, CDR2 FQNEAQ (reference sequence). Unmatched junction bases numbered 6, after V lost 2 bases and J lost 8 bases. The CDR3 protein is CASSLRLAGEDEQFF. For the CDR3, the DNA is TGTGCCAGCAGCTTACGCCTAGCGGGGGAGGATGAGCAGTTCTTC.

This clone was observed at least ten times. The V gene is TRBV4-3, the J gene TRBJ2-5; 9 bases align to TRBD1. Germline V lookup: CDR1 LGHNA, CDR2 YSLEER. With V trimmed by 2 bases and J by 5 bases, 9 bases remained unmatched. The CDR3 covers 16 residues. The CDR3 region has the DNA TGCGCCAGCAGCCAAAACCCGGGACAGGGAGGCGAGACCCAGTACTTC. Translated: CASSQNPGQGGETQYF.

This clone was recorded at least ten times. The chain uses TRBV10-3 and TRBJ2-1, with TRBD2 matching 14 bases. This CDR3 spans 16 amino acids. Germline lookup yields CDR1 ENHRY and CDR2 SYGVKD. Losses at the gene ends were 2 bases for V and 7 bases for J; bases not matched to a gene: 4. The CDR3 DNA reads TGTGCCATCAGTGAGGCGACTAGCGGGGGGGCAAATGAGCAGTTCTTC. This encodes CAISEATSGGANEQFF.

This clone was observed at least ten times. The chain employs TRBV12-3 or TRBV12-4 and TRBJ2-7, with D perhaps TRBD1 (5 bases). Trimming shortened V by 8 bases and J by 4 bases, and 21 bases separated the two germline ends. This CDR3 is 15 amino acids long. CDR3 coding DNA: TGTGCCAGCGCAAGTCTCGCAGGGCCAGGGTACGAGCAGTACTTC. It yields the protein CASASLAGPGYEQYF.

In its sample, this clone is medium-sized. The rearrangement uses TRBV2 and TRBJ1-4, with D uncertain. Trimming removed 8 bases from V and 8 bases from J, with 15 bases in between. This CDR3 is built from 13 residues. The germline CDR1 and CDR2 sequences are SNHLY and FYNNEI. CDR3: CASLANWGEKLFF. The CDR3 bases are TGTGCCAGCCTAGCGAACTGGGGAGAAAAACTGTTTTTT. The variable domain in full, with the rest retrieved from reference TRBV2 and TRBJ1-4, is EPEVTQTPSHQVTQMGQEVILRCVPISNHLYFYWYRQILGQKVEFLVSFYNNEISEKSEIFDDQFSVERPDGSNFTLKIRSTKLEDSAMYFCASLANWGEKLFFGSGTQLSVL.

This clone was detected many times. This chain links TRBV30 with TRBJ1-2; TRBD1 matches 12 bases. The CDR3 consists of 14 residues. V was pared by 2 bases and J by 8 bases, with 6 bases of the junction left unmatched. Germline V gene data show CDR1 as GTSNPN and CDR2 as SVGIG (reference sequence). This chain's CDR3 is CAWSSGTGGDGYTF. CDR3 DNA: TGTGCCTGGAGTTCCGGGACAGGGGGCGACGGCTACACCTTC.

This clone occurred many times. The rearrangement joins TRBV18 to TRBJ1-1, with 7 positions matching TRBD1. This CDR3 spans 13 amino acids. Losses at the gene ends were 4 bases for V and 10 bases for J; bases not matched to a gene: 9. Germline CDR1 and CDR2: KGHSH and LQKENI. CDR3 protein: CASSQRQGPLAFF. The CDR3 nucleotides are TGTGCCAGCTCACAGAGACAGGGTCCACTAGCTTTCTTT.

At least ten counts were recorded for this clone. The chain recombines TRBV12-5 with TRBJ2-7, with 8 bases identical to TRBD1. The CDR3 totals 14 residues. The germline CDR1 and CDR2 sequences are LGHNT and FRNRAP. Here the CDR3 DNA reads TGTGCCAGGGACGGAGGACAGGGTGCCTACGAGCAGTACTTC. It yields the protein CARDGGQGAYEQYF.

In its sample, this clone was seen many times. The chain combines TRBV12-5 with TRBJ2-7; D may be TRBD2 (6 bases). V was cut by 1 base and J by 3 bases, with 7 bases left in between. Germline V gene lookup returns CDR1 LGHNT and CDR2 FRNRAP. This CDR3 is 13 amino acids long. CDR3: CASGLGGVYEQYF. The CDR3, as DNA: TGTGCTAGTGGTTTGGGGGGGGTCTACGAGCAGTACTTC. The whole variable domain, filled in from reference TRBV12-5 and TRBJ2-7, reads DARVTQTPRHKVTEMGQEVTMRCQPILGHNTVFWYRQTMMQGLELLAYFRNRAPLDDSGMPKDRFSAEMPDATLATLKIQPSEPRDSAVYFCASGLGGVYEQYFGPGTRLTVT.

Ten or more counts support this clone. This sequence joins TRBV15 and TRBJ2-3; 8 nucleotides line up with TRBD2. The CDR3 totals 15 residues. V trimming: 0 bases; J trimming: 4 bases; junction bases outside the gene matches: 3. The germline CDR1 and CDR2 sequences are LNHNV and YYDKDF (reference sequence). CDR3 sequence (DNA): TGTGCCACCAGCAGAGACGGACTAGCTGCAGATACGCAGTATTTT. It codes for CATSRDGLAADTQYF.

This clone showed up many times. The chain carries TRBV25-1 and TRBJ2-1; TRBD1 matches at 8 bases. The germline gives CDR1 MGHDK, CDR2 SYGVNS. Unmatched junction bases numbered 3, after V lost 4 bases and J lost 4 bases. The CDR3 runs to 14 residues. CDR3 loop: CASSGDRYYNEQFF. CDR3 DNA sequence: TGTGCCAGCAGTGGGGACAGGTATTACAATGAGCAGTTCTTC.

This clone was detected ten times or more. The chain employs TRBV5-1 and TRBJ2-2; 7 positions match TRBD1. With 5 bases clipped from V and 5 bases from J, the junction kept 6 bases outside the gene matches. The germline gives CDR1 SGHRS, CDR2 YFSETQ. This CDR3 is built from 14 residues. The CDR3 is CASRDRVRTGELFF. CDR3 nucleotide sequence: TGCGCCAGCAGAGACAGGGTGCGAACCGGGGAGCTGTTTTTT.

This clone came up many times. J is TRBJ2-3 and V is TRBV29-1, with 9 bases matching TRBD2. The CDR3 covers 14 residues. The V segment lost 4 bases and the J segment 6 bases; nucleotides outside the gene matches: 8. Germline V gene sequence: CDR1 SQVTM, CDR2 ANQGSEA. CDR3 nucleotide sequence: TGCAGCGTTGGAGGTGGCGGGGGGGCCGATACGCAGTATTTT. Residues: CSVGGGGGADTQYF.

Ten or more counts support this clone. The DNA of the CDR3 is TGTGCCAGCTCCTCTGGAGGGGCGGGGGGGGCAAGTGATACGCAGTATTTT. The encoded protein is CASSSGGAGGASDTQYF. The gene calls are TRBV5-4 and TRBJ2-3; 9 bases fit TRBD2. The CDR3 length is 17 residues. The germline CDR1 and CDR2 sequences are SGHNT and YYREEE (reference sequence). V gave up 7 bases and J gave up 6 bases; unmatched junction bases: 18. Looking up the rest from reference TRBV5-4 and TRBJ2-3 gives the full variable domain: ETGVTQSPTHLIKTRGQQVTLRCSSQSGHNTVSWYQQALGQGPQFIFQYYREEENGRGNFPPRFSGLQFPNYSSELNVNALELDDSALYLCASSSGGAGGASDTQYFGPGTRLTVL.